This T cell receptor (beta chain) originates from a study of molecular identifiers for immune sequencing clone quantification. TCRdb reprocessed the PCR reads with MiXCR, giving one entry per CDR3 protein. The data show 100,000 or so distinct CDR3 sequences, 36% seen once. With regard to this clonotype: Its target is not known. Given a much more abundant clone one base away, this may be a read error.

General study points: One cell's worth of spiked Jurkat TCR RNA was reportedly detectable among 850,000 to 1,000,000 naive cells.

The germline V gene encodes CDR1 MNHEY and CDR2 SMNVEV (reference sequence). The CDR3 sequence is 16 residues long. This TCR was sampled from a human donor in good health. Some libraries in this study had Jurkat cell RNA spiked in. The specimen was naive CD8+ T cells from blood, with Jurkat cell RNA spiked in. Subset indicated: FACS-sorted CD8+CD4-CCR7+CD45RA+ naive T cells. The V and J genes are TRBV27 and TRBJ1-5, with 9 bases fitting TRBD1. In DNA, the CDR3 is TGTGCCGGCAGCCATGGACAGGGGTCCAGCAATCAGCCCCAGCATTTT. As protein: CAGSHGQGSSNQPQHF.